The entry below gives a single T cell receptor beta chain sequence along with its context. One entry per CDR3 protein, called by TCRdb with MiXCR from the RT-PCR reads. The sample consists of 500,000 or so distinct CDR3 sequences, approximately 15% of them appearing once. The CDR3 length is 15 residues. CDR1 LGHNA and CDR2 YSLEER come from the germline V gene. V gave up 1 base and J gave up 0 bases, with 8 bases separating them. This sample stems from a study of response to subunit inactivated influenza vaccine. The sequence was obtained from a man between 50 and 75 years old who received an inactivated influenza vaccine. The specimen comprised CD4+ T cells sorted from PBMCs, sampled around 25 months after vaccination. The chain uses TRBV4-3 and TRBJ2-3; D unresolved. CDR3 amino acids: CASSQVHGSTDTQYF. The CDR3 DNA reads TGCGCCAGCAGCCAAGTTCACGGGAGCACAGATACGCAGTATTTT.